The 16 T cell receptor beta chains below were found in one sample sequenced in a study of glioma-infiltrating T cells. TCR alpha and beta CDR3 regions were amplified from RNA using iRepertoire nested multiplex PCR. TCRdb re-derived calls from the multiplex PCR reads in MiXCR, one entry per CDR3 protein. The table shows 400,000 or so distinct CDR3 sequences, with roughly 41% occurring only once. The specimen sequenced was glioma tissue, nonneoplastic brain tissue, or PBMCs (not recorded which). These receptors all stem from a human donor with low-grade glioma or glioblastoma, undergoing nonglioma brain surgery, or in good health (not recorded which).

This clonotype was found a few times. This chain joins TRBV20-1 and TRBJ1-2; TRBD1 agrees at 12 bases. This CDR3 region has 13 residues. Germline assignment: CDR1 DFQATT and CDR2 SNEGSKA (reference sequence). V lost 3 bases to trimming and J lost 8 bases; unmatched junction nucleotides: 4. CDR3 in DNA: TGCAGTGCTAGGGGGACAGGGGGCCACGGCTACACCTTC. This translates into CSARGTGGHGYTF.

This chain links TRBV6-1 with TRBJ1-5; D is unresolved. The germline CDR1 and CDR2 sequences are MNHNS and SASEGT. The germline V and J ends were trimmed by 6 bases and 2 bases, with 14 bases remaining between them. This CDR3 contains 15 residues. CDR3 loop: CASSPDRYGNQPQHF. DNA for the CDR3: TGTGCCAGCAGCCCAGACCGATATGGCAATCAGCCCCAGCATTTT.

This clonotype was picked up a small number of times. The chain carries TRBV20-1 and TRBJ2-3; no clear D gene. The CDR3 length is 13 residues. The V gene lost 2 bases and the J gene lost 1 base, with 7 bases spanning the gap. Germline V gene data show CDR1 as DFQATT and CDR2 as SNEGSKA (reference sequence). The DNA of the CDR3 is TGCAGTGCTAGAAATCGGGGCACAGATACGCAGTATTTT. It codes for CSARNRGTDTQYF.

This clonotype showed up just a few times. The V gene is TRBV24-1, the J gene TRBJ2-1, with 10 bases identical to TRBD1. The V gene's germline CDR1 is KGHDR and CDR2 SFDVKD. The CDR3 consists of 12 residues. Losses at the gene ends were 10 bases for V and 9 bases for J; bases not matched to a gene: 5. Here the CDR3 reads CATEGQGTEQFF. The CDR3, as DNA: TGTGCCACTGAGGGACAGGGGACTGAGCAGTTCTTC.

This clonotype was recorded a few times. The CDR3 loop reads CASSSQTPVPQVDTQYF. CDR3 bases: TGTGCCAGCAGCTCCCAGACTCCTGTTCCCCAGGTGGATACGCAGTATTTT. The chain links TRBV14 to TRBJ2-3, with D hard to call. V shed 5 bases and J shed 6 bases, with 24 bases lying between them. The CDR3 has 17 residues. The germline V gene encodes CDR1 SGHDN and CDR2 FVKESK.

The sample holds a few counts of this clonotype. This rearrangement joins TRBV5-4 to TRBJ2-7; possibly TRBD2 for D (5 bases). This CDR3 spans 16 amino acids. Germline V lookup: CDR1 SGHNT, CDR2 YYREEE (reference sequence). V lost 0 bases to trimming and J lost 5 bases, with 18 bases between them. CDR3 sequence (DNA): TGTGCCAGCAGCTTGGCCGGACCCAAATTCGGGAACGAGCAGTACTTC. Its translation: CASSLAGPKFGNEQYF.

The chain carries TRBV28 and TRBJ2-1; 9 nucleotides agree with TRBD1. The CDR3 consists of 17 residues. With V trimmed by 1 base and J by 5 bases, 9 bases remained unmatched. Germline lookup yields CDR1 MDHEN and CDR2 SYDVKM. CDR3 amino acids: CASSLFLPRDRDNEQFF. Here the CDR3 DNA reads TGTGCCAGCAGTTTATTCTTACCCCGGGACAGGGACAATGAGCAGTTCTTC.

This clonotype occurred a few times. V and J are TRBV7-2 and TRBJ2-7; 12 bases are a match to TRBD1. With 5 bases clipped from V and 6 bases from J, the junction kept 5 bases outside the gene matches. The CDR3 spans 14 residues. Per the germline V gene, CDR1 is SGHTA and CDR2 is FQGNSA. CDR3 nucleotides: TGTGCCAGCAGCACGGGACAGGGGGCGCGCGAGCAGTACTTC. Translating gives CASSTGQGAREQYF.

This clonotype has just one count. One base away lies a much larger clone, so this may be a sequencing read error. The chain combines TRBV20-1 with TRBJ1-5; 8 nucleotides align to TRBD1. CDR1 is DFQATT, CDR2 SNEGSKA, per germline (reference sequence). The length of the CDR3 is 13 residues. CDR3 sequence: CSALGQVNQPKHF. CDR3 coding DNA: TGCAGTGCCCTGGGACAGGTCAATCAGCCCAAGCATTTT.

In its sample, this clonotype was seen a few times. The J gene is TRBJ1-1, the V gene TRBV2; the D gene is possibly TRBD1 (5 bases). The germline V gene encodes CDR1 SNHLY and CDR2 FYNNEI. The V and J ends lost 6 bases and 5 bases respectively, with 19 bases between them. The CDR3 spans 15 residues. The CDR3 loop is CASREQVPYSTEAFF. The CDR3 region has the DNA TGTGCCAGCAGGGAACAGGTTCCTTATTCTACTGAAGCTTTCTTT.

This clonotype was picked up many times. This CDR3 is CSATDTEAFF. CDR3 sequence (DNA): TGCAGTGCTACAGACACTGAAGCTTTCTTT. The rearrangement links TRBV20-1 to TRBJ1-1, with D unresolved. The V end was cut by 4 bases, the J end by 3 bases, with 3 bases between. CDR1 is DFQATT, CDR2 SNEGSKA, per germline (reference sequence). The CDR3 runs to 10 residues.

This clonotype was recorded a few times. The chain joins TRBV20-1 to TRBJ2-3; 7 bases are shared with TRBD2. The CDR3 sequence is 15 residues long. J was trimmed by 1 base and V by 5 bases; bases with no gene match: 9. The germline gives CDR1 DFQATT, CDR2 SNEGSKA (reference sequence). CDR3 sequence: CSAFQGLPRTDTQYF. CDR3 coding DNA: TGCAGTGCTTTCCAGGGACTACCACGCACAGATACGCAGTATTTT.

The V call is TRBV2, the J call TRBJ2-2; weak D call: TRBD2 (5 bases). The CDR3 is made up of 15 amino acids. V was pared by 0 bases and J by 7 bases, with 12 bases between. Per germline, CDR1 SNHLY and CDR2 FYNNEI. CDR3 protein: CASSEAIRGIGELFF. The CDR3 coding sequence is TGTGCCAGCAGTGAAGCGATCCGAGGGATCGGGGAGCTGTTTTTT.

Worth noting for this clonotype: This may be a read error, as it is one base from a much larger clone. The chain recombines TRBV6-1 with TRBJ2-1; D uncertain. This CDR3 is 15 amino acids long. Germline V CDR1 and CDR2: MNHNS, SASEGT. CDR3 amino acids: CASSGVGPGPHEQSF. The CDR3 DNA reads TGTGCCAGCAGCGGCGTGGGTCCGGGCCCACATGAGCAGTCCTTC.

This clonotype turned up a few times. This chain joins TRBV4-2 and TRBJ2-1, with D maybe TRBD2 (5 bases). V dropped 0 bases and J dropped 4 bases, with 13 bases sitting between them. Germline assignment: CDR1 LGHNA and CDR2 YNFKEQ. CDR3 length: 16 amino acids. The CDR3 loop reads CASSQEGWRTYNEQFF. Here the CDR3 DNA reads TGTGCCAGCAGCCAAGAGGGATGGCGGACTTACAATGAGCAGTTCTTC.

This clonotype was seen a handful of times. This chain links TRBV20-1 with TRBJ2-7; 7 positions match TRBD2. Germline V gives CDR1 DFQATT, CDR2 SNEGSKA (reference sequence). The CDR3 sequence is 16 residues long. After removal of 1 base from V and 5 bases from J, the junction contained 14 bases not matched to a gene. The chain's CDR3 is CSARARLAIVIHEQYF. CDR3 in DNA: TGCAGTGCTAGAGCTCGACTAGCCATTGTTATCCACGAGCAGTACTTC.